This entry lists 16 T cell receptor beta chains sequenced from one sample in a study of blood T cell repertoires in COVID-19. Clones were read by immunoSEQ multiplex PCR, and TCRdb kept only the in-frame ones, dropping some. The sample shows 95,000 to 100,000 clones, roughly 80% of them seen only once. The sequenced material came from peripheral blood. These receptors were taken from a human donor in a cohort sampled during active COVID-19.

V is TRBV24-1 and J is TRBJ1-2; D possibly corresponds to TRBD1 (6 bases). The CDR3 sequence is 14 residues long. CDR1 KGHDR and CDR2 SFDVKD come from the germline V gene. V dropped 0 bases and J dropped 3 bases, with 7 bases sitting between them. CDR3 nucleotides: TGTGCCACCAGTGATTTGAGACAGGACTATGGCTACACCTTC. Translated: CATSDLRQDYGYTF.

The V and J genes are TRBV19 and TRBJ1-1; 8 nucleotides align to TRBD1. The CDR3 is 14 amino acids. Trimming cost V 3 bases and J 6 bases; bases outside gene matches: 6. The V gene's germline CDR1 is LNHDA and CDR2 SQIVND (reference sequence). The CDR3 nucleotides read TGTGCCAGTAGTATCCGACAGGGGTACGCTGAAGCTTTCTTT. The encoded protein is CASSIRQGYAEAFF.

The chain is built from TRBV7-2 and TRBJ2-5; 7 bases are a match to TRBD1. The length of the CDR3 is 16 residues. Germline values: CDR1 SGHTA, CDR2 FQGNSA. After removal of 2 bases from V and 3 bases from J, the junction contained 9 bases not matched to a gene. In DNA, the CDR3 is TGTGCCAGCAGCTTAAGGGCCCGGGACAGTAAAGAGACCCAGTACTTC. Encoded protein: CASSLRARDSKETQYF.

This chain uses TRBV15 with TRBJ1-2; TRBD1 might be the D (5 bases). V dropped 4 bases and J dropped 4 bases, with 7 bases sitting between them. Germline V lookup: CDR1 LNHNV, CDR2 YYDKDF (reference sequence). The CDR3 runs 12 residues. CDR3 region: CATSMDTYGYTF. The CDR3 DNA is TGTGCCACCAGCATGGACACCTATGGCTACACCTTC.

The chain combines TRBV25-1 with TRBJ2-7; a weak D match, TRBD2 (6 bases). CDR3 size: 14 residues. Trimming took 0 bases from V and 7 from J, leaving 13 bases between them. Germline CDR1 MGHDK, CDR2 SYGVNS. CDR3 DNA: TGTGCCAGCAGTGAATATGGAGGGGTCGGGGAGCAGTACTTC. Its translation: CASSEYGGVGEQYF.

The chain uses TRBV13 and TRBJ2-7, with D possibly matching TRBD1 (5 bases). From germline, CDR1 is PRHDT and CDR2 FYEKMQ (reference sequence). CDR3 length equals 15 residues. Trimming stripped 1 base from V and 2 bases from J, with 12 bases between. The CDR3 nucleotides are TGTGCCAGCAGCTTAGCCGGACAACCTCCCTACGAGCAGTACTTC. Encoded protein: CASSLAGQPPYEQYF.

This chain joins TRBV3-1 (or the pseudogene TRBV3-2) and TRBJ2-2; weak D call: TRBD2 (7 bases). The germline gives CDR1 LGHDT, CDR2 YNNKEL (reference sequence). The CDR3 is made up of 18 amino acids. Trimming left V 0 bases short and J 0 bases short, with 14 bases between. This chain's CDR3 is CASSQEGRAGANTGELFF. The CDR3 region has the DNA TGTGCCAGCAGCCAAGAAGGGAGGGCAGGGGCGAACACCGGGGAGCTGTTTTTT.

This chain connects TRBV14 to TRBJ1-1, with a possible D match to TRBD1 (6 bases). Germline CDR1 is SGHDN and CDR2 is FVKESK. Between the trimmed V and J ends, which lost 1 base and 0 bases, there was a span of 12 bases. The CDR3 is 16 amino acids. DNA of the CDR3: TGTGCCAGCAGCCAAGCCCAGGGGCTCATGAACACTGAAGCTTTCTTT. Its protein is CASSQAQGLMNTEAFF. Combining the CDR3 with reference TRBV14 and TRBJ1-1 gives the whole variable domain EAGVTQFPSHSVIEKGQTVTLRCDPISGHDNLYWYRRVMGKEIKFLLHFVKESKQDESGMPNNRFLAERTGGTYSTLKVQPAELEDSGVYFCASSQAQGLMNTEAFFGQGTRLTVV.

The V and J genes are TRBV7-2 and TRBJ1-5, with D perhaps matching TRBD1 (5 bases). Trimming left V 2 bases short and J 7 bases short, with 9 bases between. Germline CDR1 and CDR2: SGHTA and FQGNSA. This CDR3 spans 13 amino acids. The CDR3 coding sequence is TGTGCCAGCAGCTTAAAAACAGGCCAGCCCCAGCATTTT. It codes for CASSLKTGQPQHF.

This clone has just a few counts. The genes are TRBV15 and TRBJ1-6; 9 bases map to TRBD1. There are 17 residues in the CDR3. In germline, CDR1 is LNHNV, CDR2 YYDKDF (reference sequence). With 3 bases clipped from V and 6 bases from J, the junction kept 9 bases outside the gene matches. This CDR3 reads CATSSGPLDRGNSPLHF. The CDR3 nucleotides are TGTGCCACCAGCAGTGGGCCCCTGGACAGGGGTAATTCACCCCTCCACTTT.

This chain links TRBV5-5 with TRBJ2-2, with 8 bases matching TRBD1. The CDR3 extends over 15 amino acids. V shed 9 bases and J 2 bases; nucleotides not matched to a gene: 9. Germline assignment: CDR1 SGHKS and CDR2 YYEKEE (reference sequence). DNA for the CDR3: TGTGCCACCTCACAGGGGGATCTTAACACCGGGGAGCTGTTTTTT. This sequence encodes CATSQGDLNTGELFF.

This clone appeared a single time. This chain connects TRBV20-1 to TRBJ2-7; 9 bases align to TRBD2. CDR3 size: 13 residues. J was trimmed by 6 bases and V by 3 bases; bases with no gene match: 6. Germline V gene sequence: CDR1 DFQATT, CDR2 SNEGSKA (reference sequence). The CDR3 region has the DNA TGCAGTGCTAGTTTTAGCGGGGGACGCGAGCAGTACTTC. This sequence encodes CSASFSGGREQYF.

The chain has TRBV11-2 and TRBJ1-6, with a weak D call TRBD1 (6 bases). CDR3 length: 14 amino acids. V was shortened by 1 base and J by 7 bases, with 8 bases between the two germline ends. CDR1 is SGHAT, CDR2 FQNNGV, per germline. The CDR3 loop reads CASSLVQGNSPLHF. CDR3 bases: TGTGCCAGCAGCTTAGTACAGGGAAATTCACCCCTCCACTTT.

The rearrangement uses TRBV11-2 and TRBJ2-7; TRBD1 aligns across 9 bases. The CDR3 totals 16 residues. CDR1 and CDR2 (germline): SGHAT, FQNNGV. The V gene end was trimmed by 5 bases and the J gene end by 7 bases; junction bases not matched to a gene: 15. CDR3 DNA sequence: TGTGCCAGCAGCCGGGAACCGGGACAGGGAATGCTAGAGCAGTACTTC. Translated, it gives CASSREPGQGMLEQYF.

The V and J genes are TRBV19 and TRBJ2-1; 10 bases line up with TRBD1. The V gene's germline CDR1 is LNHDA and CDR2 SQIVND (reference sequence). The CDR3 loop spans 16 amino acids. V lost 5 bases to trimming and J lost 3 bases; unmatched junction nucleotides: 7. The CDR3 DNA reads TGTGCCAGTAGTGATCCGGGACAGGGGATCTACAATGAGCAGTTCTTC. Amino acid sequence: CASSDPGQGIYNEQFF.

This clone was counted between two and nine times. The rearrangement joins TRBV19 to TRBJ1-5; D ambiguous. The CDR3 totals 15 residues. The V and J ends lost 6 bases and 1 base respectively, with 13 bases between them. Germline CDR1 reads LNHDA; CDR2 reads SQIVND (reference sequence). The CDR3 sequence: CASRAQAQSNQPQHF. CDR3 sequence (DNA): TGTGCCAGTAGGGCCCAGGCACAGAGCAATCAGCCCCAGCATTTT.